The following is a T cell receptor (beta chain) sequence with its context. Its antigen is currently unknown. The data belong to a study of blood T cells in healthy people across ages. Findings of the study overall: Estimates based on one million T cells were treated as lower bounds. Unknown donor CMV status possibly confounded expanded clonotype changes.

Germline V CDR1 and CDR2: WSHSY, SAAADI. The CDR3 is 13 amino acids. Using a J-beta primer mix together with a sample-barcoded 5' primer, a second PCR was run for about 7 to 12 cycles. One entry per CDR3 protein, called by TCRdb with MiXCR from the 5' RACE reads. The table has about 1,500,000 distinct CDR3 sequences, 25% to 30% seen once. The TCR was taken from a woman aged 25-40 years in good health. This chain links TRBV10-2 with TRBJ2-1; D not resolved. The DNA end is a closer match to TRBJ2-7, so the J assignment may be wrong. Material for sequencing was blood. The CDR3 here is CASSPPSNNEQYF. CDR3 nucleotides: TGCGCCAGCAGCCCCCCTTCCAACAATGAGCAGTACTTC.